The 18 T cell receptor beta chains below all came from one sample that was sequenced in a study of T cell responses to AZD1222 COVID-19 vaccine. Some clones are missing from TCRdb's copy, which holds only in-frame ones; the method was immunoSEQ multiplex PCR. The sample shows some 66,000 clones, approximately 90% of them seen only once. The sample here was peripheral blood, taken 28 days after the second AZD1222 dose. The receptors stem from an adult who received the AZD1222 COVID-19 vaccine.

V gene TRBV29-1 combines with J gene TRBJ1-4; D is unresolved. The V gene lost 7 bases and the J gene lost 6 bases, with 9 bases spanning the gap. This CDR3 is 11 amino acids long. Germline-derived CDR1 and CDR2 are SQVTM and ANQGSEA. CDR3 loop: CSGYSDEKLFF. The DNA of the CDR3 is TGCAGCGGGTATAGCGATGAAAAACTGTTTTTT.

The genes are TRBV15 and TRBJ1-2; TRBD1 matches at 7 bases. Per the germline V gene, CDR1 is LNHNV and CDR2 is YYDKDF (reference sequence). V dropped 3 bases and J dropped 4; count of bases not matched to a gene: 8. This CDR3 has 15 amino acids. The CDR3 region is CATSSDTGATYGYTF. The CDR3 coding sequence is TGTGCCACCAGCAGTGACACAGGGGCGACCTATGGCTACACCTTC. Complete variable domain (other parts from reference TRBV15 and TRBJ1-2): DAMVIQNPRYQVTQFGKPVTLSCSQTLNHNVMYWYQQKSSQAPKLLFHYYDKDFNNEADTPDNFQSRRPNTSFCFLDIRSPGLGDTAMYLCATSSDTGATYGYTFGSGTRLTVV.

The chain is built from TRBV6-1 and TRBJ2-5, with D perhaps matching TRBD1 or TRBD2 (6 bases each). Germline V gives CDR1 MNHNS, CDR2 SASEGT. The CDR3 loop spans 16 amino acids. The V and J ends lost 1 base and 5 bases respectively, with 17 bases between them. The CDR3 region is CASSEEVVGAGETQYF. In DNA form, the CDR3 reads TGTGCCAGCAGTGAAGAGGTTGTGGGGGCGGGGGAGACCCAGTACTTC.

The rearrangement links TRBV15 to TRBJ1-6; 7 bases agree with TRBD1. CDR1 is LNHNV and CDR2 is YYDKDF in the germline V gene (reference sequence). This CDR3 spans 16 amino acids. The V gene end was trimmed by 0 bases and the J gene end by 7 bases; junction bases not matched to a gene: 6. CDR3 sequence: CATSRDPDRANSPLHF. For the CDR3, the DNA is TGTGCCACCAGCAGAGACCCCGACAGGGCGAATTCACCCCTCCACTTT.

The CDR3 DNA reads TGTGCCAGCAGTGAAATGCAGGATACAACCATATATTTT. Amino acids: CASSEMQDTTIYF. The chain recombines TRBV6-1 with TRBJ1-3; D remains ambiguous. Germline CDR1 reads MNHNS; CDR2 reads SASEGT. The CDR3 has 13 amino acids. V was cut by 2 bases and J by 10 bases, with 12 bases left in between.

This chain joins TRBV2 and TRBJ1-2; 9 nucleotides agree with TRBD1. CDR1 and CDR2 from the germline V gene are SNHLY and FYNNEI. V lost 0 bases and J lost 7; bases outside the gene matches: 6. CDR3 length: 15 amino acids. CDR3 nucleotide sequence: TGTGCCAGCAGTGAAGCGCTTGGACAGGGGTTTGGCTACACCTTC. Translation gives CASSEALGQGFGYTF.

V is TRBV19 and J is TRBJ2-1, with TRBD2 as a possible D gene (5 bases). The CDR3 runs 14 residues. The V gene lost 1 base and the J gene lost 12 bases, with 16 bases spanning the gap. The V gene's germline CDR1 is LNHDA and CDR2 SQIVND (reference sequence). In DNA form, the CDR3 reads TGTGCCAGTAGTATAGCCTCCATAGCGTACGGGCAGTTCTTC. This codes for CASSIASIAYGQFF.

The chain links TRBV19 to TRBJ2-6; weak D call: TRBD1 (5 bases). In germline, CDR1 is LNHDA, CDR2 SQIVND (reference sequence). The CDR3 loop spans 16 amino acids. The V end was cut by 5 bases, the J end by 2 bases, with 13 bases between. CDR3 region: CASSLPGPTGANVLTF. DNA for the CDR3: TGTGCCAGTAGTCTCCCAGGGCCAACTGGGGCCAACGTCCTGACTTTC.

This clone has just one count. The rearrangement uses TRBV25-1 and TRBJ2-5; 8 bases match TRBD1. This CDR3 is 16 amino acids long. From germline, CDR1 is MGHDK and CDR2 SYGVNS. The junction had 7 bases not matched to a gene; V was cut back by 2 bases and J by 2 bases. CDR3 region: CASSEEDRAFQETQYF. CDR3 DNA sequence: TGTGCCAGCAGTGAAGAGGACAGGGCATTTCAAGAGACCCAGTACTTC. The full variable domain, in which reference TRBV25-1 and TRBJ2-5 provide the parts outside the CDR3, is EADIYQTPRYLVIGTGKKITLECSQTMGHDKMYWYQQDPGMELHLIHYSYGVNSTEKGDLSSESTVSRIRTEHFPLTLESARPSHTSQYLCASSEEDRAFQETQYFGPGTRLLVL.

About this clone: This sample includes further DNA sequences coding for the same CDR3. The CDR3 coding sequence is TGTGCCAGCAGTTTGGGACTCCCAGATACGCAGTATTTT. Translation gives CASSLGLPDTQYF. V is TRBV12-3 or TRBV12-4 and J is TRBJ2-3, with a possible D match to TRBD2 (6 bases). Trimming shortened V by 3 bases and J by 4 bases, and 8 bases separated the two germline ends. The CDR3 is made up of 13 amino acids.

This rearrangement joins TRBV5-8 to TRBJ1-4, with 9 bases fitting TRBD1. This CDR3 comprises 15 residues. The V segment lost 7 bases and the J segment 0 bases; nucleotides outside the gene matches: 4. CDR1 and CDR2 (germline): SGHTS, YDEGEE. In DNA, the CDR3 is TGTGCCAGCCTAGACAGGGGGGCAACTAATGAAAAACTGTTTTTT. Amino acids: CASLDRGATNEKLFF. Together with reference TRBV5-8 and TRBJ1-4, the CDR3 gives the full variable domain: EAGVTQSPTHLIKTRGQQATLRCSPISGHTSVYWYQQALGLGLQFLLWYDEGEERNRGNFPPRFSGRQFPNYSSELNVNALELEDSALYLCASLDRGATNEKLFFGSGTQLSVL.

The chain is built from TRBV18 and TRBJ2-7; the D gene could be TRBD1 or TRBD2 (5 bases each). V lost 4 bases to trimming and J lost 5 bases, with 21 bases between them. The V gene's germline CDR1 is KGHSH and CDR2 LQKENI. The CDR3 length is 16 residues. The CDR3 DNA is TGTGCCAGCTCACGCACTACCGGGACCGACTTCGACGAGCAGTACTTC. Translated, it gives CASSRTTGTDFDEQYF.

V gene TRBV7-8 combines with J gene TRBJ2-2, with a tentative D call TRBD2 (5 bases). CDR1 is SGHVS, CDR2 FQNEAQ, per germline. Trimming cost V 2 bases and J 1 base, with 11 bases left between them. This CDR3 has 16 amino acids. The CDR3 coding sequence is TGTGCCAGCAGCTTAAGGGTGGGAGAGAACACCGGGGAGCTGTTTTTT. Amino acids: CASSLRVGENTGELFF.

The chain couples TRBV7-8 to TRBJ2-2; D is undetermined. The V and J ends lost 5 bases and 6 bases respectively, with 7 bases between them. The CDR3 covers 12 residues. Germline assignment: CDR1 SGHVS and CDR2 FQNEAQ. The DNA for the CDR3 is TGTGCCAGCAGCCCATCGGCCGGGGAGCTGTTTTTT. Translated, it gives CASSPSAGELFF.

This chain joins TRBV6-5 and TRBJ1-5; a possible D gene is TRBD1 (5 bases). This CDR3 comprises 15 residues. CDR1 is MNHEY, CDR2 SVGAGI, per germline. V was trimmed by 2 bases and J by 3 bases, leaving 11 bases between them. The CDR3 DNA reads TGTGCCAGCAGTTACGGCAGGGCCCCCAATCAGCCCCAGCATTTT. Amino acid sequence: CASSYGRAPNQPQHF.

CDR3: CASSRRLAPTDTQYF. The CDR3 DNA follows: TGTGCCAGCAGTCGAAGACTAGCCCCCACAGATACGCAGTATTTT. The J gene is TRBJ2-3, the V gene TRBV6-2 or TRBV6-3, with 7 bases matching TRBD2. Germline values: CDR1 MNHEY, CDR2 SVGEGT. V lost 5 bases to trimming and J lost 2 bases; unmatched junction nucleotides: 7. This CDR3 has 15 residues.

The V and J genes are TRBV6-5 and TRBJ1-2; TRBD1 matches 7 bases. Germline V gives CDR1 MNHEY, CDR2 SVGAGI. V dropped 5 bases and J dropped 3; count of bases not matched to a gene: 9. The CDR3 has 15 amino acids. CDR3 residues: CASSRSWDSDYGYTF. The DNA of the CDR3 is TGTGCCAGCAGTAGGAGTTGGGACAGTGACTATGGCTACACCTTC.

This chain joins TRBV6-2 or TRBV6-3 and TRBJ1-1; 7 nucleotides match TRBD1. The length of the CDR3 is 16 residues. Germline CDR1 is MNHEY and CDR2 is SVGEGT. J was trimmed by 5 bases and V by 2 bases; bases with no gene match: 11. CDR3 DNA: TGTGCCAGCAGTTACCGGGCAGAGGGGGCTTGGACTGAAGCTTTCTTT. Translated, it gives CASSYRAEGAWTEAFF.